The rows below give T cell receptor beta chains drawn from one sample of a study of T cell responses to AZD1222 COVID-19 vaccine. The assay was immunoSEQ multiplex PCR, and TCRdb's table has in-frame clones only and misses some. The sample consists of about 66,000 clones, about 90% of them appearing once. Sample: peripheral blood, taken on day 0 of AZD1222 vaccination. These receptors came from an adult in good health. CDR3s include the opening cysteine and the closing phenylalanine or tryptophan. A D gene is named only where the DNA matches it firmly. The size of a clone is reported for some rows only, either as once, few or many, or as a class for expanded clones.

d_call: TRBD1; v_call: TRBV9; clone_size: once; j_call: TRBJ1-1; cdr3_aa: CASSEQGRENTEAFF; cdr3_nt: TGTGCCAGCAGCGAACAGGGGCGGGAGAACACTGAAGCTTTCTTT
d_call: -; v_call: TRBV5-8; clone_size: -; j_call: TRBJ2-3; cdr3_aa: CASPHMWTTDTQYF; cdr3_nt: TGTGCCAGCCCCCACATGTGGACCACAGATACGCAGTATTTT
d_call: -; v_call: TRBV11-2; clone_size: -; j_call: TRBJ2-7; cdr3_aa: CASSLNGDSGGEQYF; cdr3_nt: TGTGCCAGCAGCTTAAACGGGGACTCGGGCGGCGAGCAGTACTTC
d_call: -; v_call: TRBV6-5; clone_size: -; j_call: TRBJ2-7; cdr3_aa: CASSYSRNEQYF; cdr3_nt: TGTGCCAGCAGTTACTCCCGGAACGAGCAGTACTTC
d_call: -; v_call: TRBV6-2/TRBV6-3; clone_size: -; j_call: TRBJ1-1; cdr3_aa: CASSYFSHPMNTEAFF; cdr3_nt: TGTGCCAGCAGTTACTTCTCACACCCAATGAACACTGAAGCTTTCTTT
d_call: -; v_call: TRBV13; clone_size: -; j_call: TRBJ2-5; cdr3_aa: CASSLVPDQETQYF; cdr3_nt: TGTGCCAGCAGCTTAGTTCCAGACCAAGAGACCCAGTACTTC
d_call: -; v_call: TRBV6-2/TRBV6-3; clone_size: -; j_call: TRBJ1-5; cdr3_aa: CASSAQEYQPQHF; cdr3_nt: TGTGCCAGCAGTGCACAGGAATATCAGCCCCAGCATTTT
d_call: -; v_call: TRBV7-2; clone_size: -; j_call: TRBJ2-5; cdr3_aa: CASSSPWGALEETQYF; cdr3_nt: TGTGCCAGCAGCTCCCCTTGGGGGGCTTTGGAAGAGACCCAGTACTTC
d_call: -; v_call: TRBV28; clone_size: -; j_call: TRBJ1-1; cdr3_aa: CASSWGRNTEAFF; cdr3_nt: TGTGCCAGCAGTTGGGGTAGAAACACTGAAGCTTTCTTT
d_call: TRBD1; v_call: TRBV5-5; clone_size: once; j_call: TRBJ2-7; cdr3_aa: CASSLGQGVPSYEQYF; cdr3_nt: TGTGCCAGCAGCTTGGGACAGGGGGTCCCCTCCTACGAGCAGTACTTC
d_call: -; v_call: TRBV9; clone_size: -; j_call: TRBJ2-5; cdr3_aa: CASSKGTVKETQYF; cdr3_nt: TGTGCCAGCAGTAAAGGGACGGTGAAAGAGACCCAGTACTTC
d_call: TRBD1; v_call: TRBV7-2; clone_size: -; j_call: TRBJ2-3; cdr3_aa: CASSFLAGGGRSDTQYF; cdr3_nt: TGTGCCAGCAGCTTTCTAGCAGGGGGCGGTCGTTCAGATACGCAGTATTTT
d_call: -; v_call: TRBV12-3/TRBV12-4; clone_size: few; j_call: TRBJ2-7; cdr3_aa: CASCGVFYEQYF; cdr3_nt: TGTGCCAGCTGCGGGGTATTCTACGAGCAGTACTTC